Following are 28 T cell receptor beta chains from one sample sequenced in a study of tumor-infiltrating lymphocytes in primary liver carcinoma. Extraction of RNA together with DNA used roughly 20-33 mg of unsorted bulk tissue. Production of TCR beta cDNA used 500 ng total RNA together with a constant-region primer. Employing slightly modified ARM-PCR, three nested multiplex PCR rounds were run, and these gave rise to the TCR beta libraries. The first two PCR rounds, around 11 cycles each, used TRBV1-TRBV30 forward primers and a C-beta reverse primer. In TCRdb, the multiplex PCR reads were re-called with MiXCR into one record per CDR3 protein. The top ten hold around 30% of the sample, which has some 87,000 distinct CDR3 sequences, 68% seen once. Sample: tumor-adjacent normal liver tissue. These receptors originate from a man aged 35 to 55 with primary liver carcinoma and hepatitis B virus infection.

This chain links TRBV5-1 with TRBJ2-7; TRBD2 matches at 8 bases. The V gene's germline CDR1 is SGHRS and CDR2 YFSETQ. The CDR3 spans 14 residues. V dropped 4 bases and J dropped 1; count of bases not matched to a gene: 4. The CDR3 reads CASSATSGSYEQYF. CDR3 in DNA: TGCGCCAGCAGCGCCACTAGCGGATCCTACGAGCAGTACTTC.

Regarding this clonotype: A read error may be the cause here, since a much bigger clone is one base away. The V gene is TRBV6-1, the J gene TRBJ2-3, with TRBD1 as a possible D gene (6 bases). CDR1 MNHNS and CDR2 SASEGT come from the germline V gene. There are 16 residues in the CDR3. The CDR3 loop is CASSRDQLRGTDTRYF. The CDR3 nucleotides are TGTGCCAGCAGCCGCGACCAGCTCAGGGGCACAGATACGCGGTATTTT.

Notes on this clonotype: No conserved phenylalanine or tryptophan ends this CDR3, so it is likely a read error. The chain joins TRBV6-1 to TRBJ1-5; a possible D gene is TRBD1 (6 bases). This CDR3 has 13 residues. Germline CDR1 reads MNHNS; CDR2 reads SASEGT. The CDR3, as DNA: TGTGCCAGTCGACAGGCCTACAATCAGGCCCAGCATTTA. Translation gives CASRQAYNQAQHL.

This chain connects TRBV11-2 to TRBJ2-7; D gene unclear. Trimming removed 7 bases from V and 7 bases from J, with 23 bases in between. The germline gives CDR1 SGHAT, CDR2 FQNNGV. This CDR3 spans 15 amino acids. CDR3 region: CASNTRVKGPQEQYF. CDR3 coding DNA: TGTGCCAGCAACACCAGAGTTAAAGGACCCCAGGAGCAGTACTTC.

With respect to this clonotype: Its ends do not fully match the called genes, so a read error is possible. The CDR3 DNA is TGCGCCAGCAGCTTCTCCACAGCGTTCGAGACCCACTACTTC. The encoded protein is CASSFSTAFETHYF. The chain has TRBV5-1 and TRBJ2-5; D unclear. This CDR3 region has 14 residues. The germline gives CDR1 SGHRS, CDR2 YFSETQ.

This clonotype appeared many times. The V gene is TRBV12-3 or TRBV12-4, the J gene TRBJ2-7; D gene ambiguous. The V gene lost 9 bases and the J gene lost 0 bases, with 9 bases spanning the gap. The CDR3 is 12 amino acids. The CDR3 bases are TGTGCCAGTTCTGAGAACTCCTACGAGCAGTACTTC. Its protein is CASSENSYEQYF.

This clonotype was counted between two and nine times. This chain joins TRBV5-4 and TRBJ1-2; 9 bases are a match to TRBD1. V dropped 0 bases and J dropped 5; count of bases not matched to a gene: 2. The length of the CDR3 is 14 residues. Germline V lookup: CDR1 SGHNT, CDR2 YYREEE (reference sequence). The DNA of the CDR3 is TGTGCCAGCAGCTTGGCGGGGACAGGGTATGGCTACACCTTC. This codes for CASSLAGTGYGYTF. Using reference TRBV5-4 and TRBJ1-2 for the parts outside the CDR3, the full variable domain is ETGVTQSPTHLIKTRGQQVTLRCSSQSGHNTVSWYQQALGQGPQFIFQYYREEENGRGNFPPRFSGLQFPNYSSELNVNALELDDSALYLCASSLAGTGYGYTFGSGTRLTVV.

With regard to this clonotype: Without the conserved terminal phenylalanine or tryptophan, this CDR3 likely stems from a read error. The chain uses TRBV11-2 and TRBJ2-7; D is unclear. The germline V gene has CDR1 SGHAT and CDR2 FQNNGV. Trimming stripped 0 bases from V and 5 bases from J, with 5 bases between. The CDR3 is made up of 12 amino acids. CDR3 amino acids: CASSLDSDEQYL. In nucleotides, the CDR3 is TGTGCCAGCAGCTTAGATTCGGACGAGCAGTACTTA.

A note on this clonotype: This may be a read error: a much more frequent sequence differs by one nucleotide. The chain recombines TRBV6-5 with TRBJ2-3, with 10 bases matching TRBD2. The CDR3 length is 17 residues. Germline-derived CDR1 and CDR2 are MNHEY and SVGAGI. CDR3 protein: CVSSYLSGRASTDTQYF. The CDR3 DNA is TGTGTCAGCAGTTACCTCAGCGGGAGGGCCAGTACAGATACGCAGTATTTT.

This clonotype was detected many times. The chain joins TRBV14 to TRBJ2-3; D gene uncertain. The CDR3 consists of 15 residues. Germline values: CDR1 SGHDN, CDR2 FVKESK. Trimming took 1 base from V and 0 from J, leaving 8 bases between them. CDR3 DNA sequence: TGTGCCAGCAGCCAAGGACGGGCTAGCACAGATACGCAGTATTTT. Protein: CASSQGRASTDTQYF.

About this clonotype: It may be a read error: a sequence one base away is much more abundant. The V and J genes are TRBV5-5 and TRBJ2-1; D is ambiguous. Germline CDR1 SGHKS, CDR2 YYEKEE (reference sequence). The CDR3 totals 15 residues. CDR3 loop: CASGLADGPLYEQFF. CDR3 nucleotides: TGTGCCAGCGGCTTGGCTGACGGTCCCCTTTATGAGCAGTTCTTC.

In regard to this clonotype: Lacking the conserved final phenylalanine or tryptophan, this CDR3 likely reflects a read error. V and J are TRBV6-6 and TRBJ2-3; 13 nucleotides line up with TRBD2. The V gene's germline CDR1 is MNHNY and CDR2 SVGAGI (reference sequence). There are 19 residues in the CDR3. CDR3 residues: CASSRLAGGQSPRTDTQYL. The CDR3 DNA sequence: TGTGCCAGCAGTCGACTAGCGGGAGGCCAATCACCACGCACAGATACACAGTATCTT.

About this clonotype itself: One junction end disagrees with the germline gene, perhaps due to a read error. The chain combines TRBV11-1 with TRBJ2-2; perhaps D is TRBD1 or TRBD2 (5 bases each). In germline, CDR1 is SGHAT, CDR2 FQDESV (reference sequence). The CDR3 spans 15 residues. The CDR3 DNA follows: TGTGCCAGCAGCTTAGCGCAGGGTCTCACCGGGGAGCTGTCTTTT. Its translation: CASSLAQGLTGELSF.

As to this clonotype: Germline and junction disagree at one end, which may indicate a read error. The V call is TRBV11-2, the J call TRBJ2-1; 8 nucleotides align to TRBD2. Germline V gene data show CDR1 as SGHAT and CDR2 as FQNNGV. This CDR3 is built from 14 residues. The CDR3 bases are TGTGACAGCAGCCAGACTAGCGTGTACCGTGAGCAGTTCTTC. Amino acid sequence: CDSSQTSVYREQFF. The full variable domain, its missing parts supplied by reference TRBV11-2 and TRBJ2-1, is EAGVAQSPRYKIIEKRQSVAFWCNPISGHATLYWYQQILGQGPKLLIQFQNNGVVDDSQLPKDRFSAERLKGVDSTLKIQPAKLEDSAVYLCDSSQTSVYREQFFGPGTRLTVL.

This clonotype came up many times. The chain has TRBV7-8 and TRBJ2-6, with D hard to call. CDR3 length: 15 amino acids. Germline CDR1 is SGHVS and CDR2 is FQNEAQ. The V end lost 3 bases, the J end lost 4 bases, and 10 bases lay between the germline ends. The CDR3 sequence is CASSFGPSGANVLTF. The DNA for the CDR3 is TGTGCCAGCAGCTTTGGCCCATCGGGGGCCAACGTCCTGACTTTC.

Of note for this clonotype: A much larger clone differs from this one at a single base, so this may be a read error. V usage is TRBV10-3 and J usage is TRBJ2-3, with D perhaps being TRBD1 or TRBD2 (5 bases each). The CDR3 has 15 residues. V was trimmed by 3 bases and J by 5 bases, leaving 15 bases between them. Germline assignment: CDR1 ENHRY and CDR2 SYGVKD. The CDR3 DNA follows: TGTGCCATCAGTGAAGACCGGGGCAACATAGATACGCAGTATTTT. Translation: CAISEDRGNIDTQYF.

To note about this clonotype: One end of the junction does not line up with germline, which may come from a read error. The chain is built from TRBV10-1 and TRBJ2-7; TRBD1 might be the D (7 bases). There are 13 residues in the CDR3. Germline V gives CDR1 WNHNN, CDR2 SYGVQD (reference sequence). The CDR3 sequence is CTSSGGTDYEQHF. The CDR3 bases are TGCACCAGCAGTGGGGGGACAGACTACGAGCAGCACTTC.

The rearrangement uses TRBV12-3 or TRBV12-4 and TRBJ2-4, with TRBD1 identical over 9 bases. The length of the CDR3 is 15 residues. Trimming cost V 3 bases and J 5 bases; bases outside gene matches: 5. The CDR3 DNA is TGTGCCAGCAGTTTCATGACAGGGGGGGAAAACATTCAGTACTTC. It specifies CASSFMTGGENIQYF.

A few counts support this clonotype. The chain carries TRBV11-2 and TRBJ2-3, with TRBD2 matching 10 bases. The germline CDR1 and CDR2 sequences are SGHAT and FQNNGV. J lost 1 base, V lost 5 bases, and 3 bases had no gene match. The CDR3 spans 15 residues. The chain's CDR3 is CASSTGTSGTDTQYF. DNA for the CDR3: TGTGCCAGCAGCACCGGGACTAGCGGCACAGATACGCAGTATTTT.

As for this clonotype: This may stem from a read error, because a much larger clone lies one nucleotide away. The CDR3 DNA follows: TGTGCCAGCAGCCCTAGCGGGACCTACGAGCGGTACTTC. It is translated as CASSPSGTYERYF. This chain joins TRBV6-6 and TRBJ2-7, with TRBD2 identical over 9 bases. This CDR3 has 13 residues. Germline CDR1 is MNHNY and CDR2 is SVGAGI (reference sequence).

The chain joins TRBV29-1 to TRBJ1-1; no clear D. Trimming took off 1 base at V and 3 bases at J, with 15 bases between the two ends. Germline CDR1 and CDR2: SQVTM and ANQGSEA. The CDR3 consists of 15 residues. As DNA, the CDR3 is TGCAGCGTTGAAGGCTGGCTGGAGGGATACACTGAAGCTTTCTTT. Translation: CSVEGWLEGYTEAFF.

This clonotype was seen many times. A much bigger clone sits one base away, suggesting this may be a read error. The conserved phenylalanine or tryptophan normally closing the CDR3 is absent here, so this likely arose from a read error. V is TRBV29-1 and J is TRBJ1-1; 8 bases line up with TRBD1. The J segment lost 4 bases and the V segment lost 5 bases, leaving 6 bases of the junction unmatched. CDR3 length: 13 residues. Germline V CDR1 and CDR2: SQVTM, ANQGSEA. CDR3 bases: TGCAGCGTTCAGGACAGGGAAGCCACTGAAGCTTTCCTT. Amino acids: CSVQDREATEAFL.

Turning to this clonotype: Given the absence of the conserved phenylalanine or tryptophan at the CDR3 end, a read error is likely. V is TRBV4-1 and J is TRBJ1-2, with D unresolved. Germline V gene data show CDR1 as MGHRA and CDR2 as YSYEKL. The CDR3 covers 13 residues. The CDR3 nucleotides read TGCACCAGCAGCCAAGTAACTAACTATGGCTACACCTTA. Encoded protein: CTSSQVTNYGYTL.

On this clonotype itself: The junction and the germline gene differ at one end; a read error may be behind it. V is TRBV11-2 and J is TRBJ2-7; D ambiguous. Per germline, CDR1 SGHAT and CDR2 FQNNGV. The CDR3 is 16 residues long. The CDR3 sequence: CASSFGGNKGKYEQYF. The CDR3 DNA reads TGCGCCAGCAGCTTCGGTGGTAACAAGGGAAAGTACGAGCAGTACTTC.

The chain combines TRBV28 with TRBJ2-4, with D possibly matching TRBD2 (5 bases). Per the germline V gene, CDR1 is MDHEN and CDR2 is SYDVKM. CDR3 size: 16 residues. Trimming removed 4 bases from V and 3 bases from J, with 16 bases in between. DNA of the CDR3: TGTGCCAGCAGTTCCCCCGGGATTAGTGGCAAAAACATTCAGTACTTC. It encodes CASSSPGISGKNIQYF.

As concerns this clonotype: At one boundary the junction diverges from the germline segment, which might be a read error. The chain carries TRBV7-3 and TRBJ2-6; D is undetermined. Germline V gene lookup returns CDR1 SGHTA and CDR2 FQGTGA. The CDR3 is 16 amino acids. CDR3 DNA: TGTACCAGCAGTCCAGACGGTAGCTCTGGGGCCAACGTCCTGACTTTC. Its protein product is CTSSPDGSSGANVLTF.

This clonotype was recorded many times. The chain has TRBV4-2 and TRBJ2-2; 7 bases agree with TRBD2. With V trimmed by 4 bases and J by 3 bases, 5 bases remained unmatched. This CDR3 has 15 residues. Germline V CDR1 and CDR2: LGHNA, YNFKEQ. As DNA, the CDR3 is TGTGCCAGCAGCCGTTTGGGAGGGGACACCGGGGAGCTGTTTTTT. Amino acid sequence: CASSRLGGDTGELFF.

The J gene is TRBJ1-5, the V gene TRBV6-5; 7 nucleotides agree with TRBD1. Trimming cost V 7 bases and J 3 bases; bases outside gene matches: 9. CDR1 and CDR2 (germline): MNHEY, SVGAGI. CDR3 length: 15 residues. CDR3 region: CASNPTGTPNQPQHF. CDR3 bases: TGTGCCAGCAACCCGACAGGGACTCCCAATCAGCCCCAGCATTTT.